The 14 T cell receptor beta chains given below trace back to one sample, sequenced in a study of blood T cell repertoires in COVID-19. Produced via immunoSEQ multiplex PCR; TCRdb's table is partial and in-frame only. The profile shows 65,000 or so clones, 80% to 90% of them singletons. The sequencing sample was made of peripheral blood. The receptors originated from a man aged 80 or over with acute or convalescent COVID-19.

The chain is built from TRBV5-1 and TRBJ2-6; D is perhaps TRBD1 (5 bases). The germline CDR1 and CDR2 sequences are SGHRS and YFSETQ. The V gene lost 4 bases and the J gene lost 2 bases, with 19 bases spanning the gap. The CDR3 loop spans 18 amino acids. Written as DNA, the CDR3 is TGCGCCAGCAGCCCTTCGGCAGGGTTTGGTACTGGGGCCAACGTCCTGACTTTC. As protein: CASSPSAGFGTGANVLTF.

The chain couples TRBV6-5 to TRBJ1-4, with TRBD1 as a possible D gene (5 bases). V was cut by 7 bases and J by 10 bases, with 19 bases left in between. Germline V gene data show CDR1 as MNHEY and CDR2 as SVGAGI. CDR3 length: 14 amino acids. The DNA for the CDR3 is TGTGCCAGCATAGGAGGGCAGGGTATCGGAAAACTGTTTTTT. It specifies CASIGGQGIGKLFF.

The rearrangement joins TRBV19 to TRBJ2-1; 7 bases agree with TRBD1. The CDR3 covers 14 residues. V dropped 3 bases and J dropped 1; count of bases not matched to a gene: 0. CDR1 and CDR2 (germline): LNHDA, SQIVND (reference sequence). The CDR3 here is CASSMGQSYNEQFF. The CDR3 nucleotides are TGTGCCAGTAGTATGGGACAGTCCTACAATGAGCAGTTCTTC.

This clone has only a few counts. The rearrangement joins TRBV6-5 to TRBJ2-7; D is possibly TRBD2 (6 bases). Germline CDR1 MNHEY, CDR2 SVGAGI. V gave up 7 bases and J gave up 5 bases, with 18 bases separating them. CDR3 size: 14 residues. The CDR3 reads CASTPRNKRDEQYF. The CDR3 DNA reads TGTGCCAGCACGCCCAGAAATAAGCGGGACGAGCAGTACTTC.

The chain couples TRBV2 to TRBJ1-1; 9 bases line up with TRBD1. In germline, CDR1 is SNHLY, CDR2 FYNNEI. Trimming took 10 bases from V and 1 from J; bases not matched to a gene: 7. CDR3 size: 14 residues. CDR3 region: CATKTGGWNTEAFF. The CDR3 DNA sequence: TGTGCCACCAAAACAGGGGGCTGGAACACTGAAGCTTTCTTT. The entire variable domain, with the rest obtained from reference TRBV2 and TRBJ1-1, is as follows: EPEVTQTPSHQVTQMGQEVILRCVPISNHLYFYWYRQILGQKVEFLVSFYNNEISEKSEIFDDQFSVERPDGSNFTLKIRSTKLEDSAMYFCATKTGGWNTEAFFGQGTRLTVV.

The CDR3 protein is CAISEQGFYNQPQHF. The CDR3 DNA follows: TGTGCCATCAGTGAGCAGGGATTCTACAATCAGCCCCAGCATTTT. The chain couples TRBV10-3 to TRBJ1-5; tentatively, D is TRBD1 (5 bases). The CDR3 has 15 residues. Trimming stripped 2 bases from V and 3 bases from J, with 11 bases between. Germline V gene data show CDR1 as ENHRY and CDR2 as SYGVKD.

In its sample, this clone was seen a few times. The rearrangement joins TRBV7-2 to TRBJ2-1; 8 bases line up with TRBD1. Germline CDR1 is SGHTA and CDR2 is FQGNSA. The junction had 12 bases not matched to a gene; V was cut back by 11 bases and J by 6 bases. This CDR3 region has 14 residues. DNA for the CDR3: TGTGCCGGAACAGGGGGGAGTAGCCGCAATGAGCAGTTCTTC. It is translated as CAGTGGSSRNEQFF.

This clone occurred a few times. This rearrangement joins TRBV5-1 to TRBJ2-1, with 14 bases fitting TRBD2. The CDR3 spans 17 residues. Germline-derived CDR1 and CDR2 are SGHRS and YFSETQ. V trimming: 1 base; J trimming: 5 bases; junction bases outside the gene matches: 5. CDR3 coding DNA: TGCGCCAGCAGCTTGCCCGGACTAGCGGGGGGCGACAATGAGCAGTTCTTC. Protein: CASSLPGLAGGDNEQFF. Supplemented by reference TRBV5-1 and TRBJ2-1, the full variable domain reads KAGVTQTPRYLIKTRGQQVTLSCSPISGHRSVSWYQQTPGQGLQFLFEYFSETQRNKGNFPGRFSGRQFSNSRSEMNVSTLELGDSALYLCASSLPGLAGGDNEQFFGPGTRLTVL.

The chain uses TRBV5-1 and TRBJ1-4; 8 nucleotides line up with TRBD1. V trimming: 1 base; J trimming: 4 bases; junction bases outside the gene matches: 9. This CDR3 comprises 17 residues. Looked up from germline, CDR1 is SGHRS and CDR2 is YFSETQ. CDR3: CASSLNPGGNDNEKLFF. Written as DNA, the CDR3 is TGCGCCAGCAGCTTGAATCCAGGGGGCAATGATAATGAAAAACTGTTTTTT.

V gene TRBV27 combines with J gene TRBJ1-2; 7 nucleotides agree with TRBD1. The trim removed 4 bases at V and 0 bases at J, leaving 5 bases unmatched. The CDR3 sequence is 15 residues long. From germline, CDR1 is MNHEY and CDR2 SMNVEV (reference sequence). CDR3 loop: CASSSDRVSNYGYTF. CDR3 bases: TGTGCCAGCAGTTCCGACAGGGTTTCTAACTATGGCTACACCTTC.

The chain is built from TRBV3-1 (or the pseudogene TRBV3-2) and TRBJ2-7; D not resolved. CDR1 is LGHDT and CDR2 is YNNKEL in the germline V gene (reference sequence). The CDR3 runs to 15 residues. V lost 0 bases and J 2 bases, leaving 11 bases between the germline ends. In nucleotides, the CDR3 is TGTGCCAGCAGCCAAGAGAGAGTTCCGACCTACGAGCAGTACTTC. Its translation is CASSQERVPTYEQYF.

The V gene is TRBV19, the J gene TRBJ1-1; TRBD1 might be the D (5 bases). This CDR3 is 14 amino acids long. Germline CDR1 LNHDA, CDR2 SQIVND (reference sequence). Deletions cut 5 bases from V and 5 bases from J, with 15 bases between. CDR3 region: CASSPSPGGTEAFF. As DNA, the CDR3 is TGTGCCAGTAGTCCCTCCCCGGGGGGTACTGAAGCTTTCTTT.

The chain combines TRBV19 with TRBJ1-5; D possibly corresponds to TRBD1 (5 bases). The CDR3 length is 14 residues. V was clipped by 5 bases and J by 1 base, with 9 bases between them. Germline values: CDR1 LNHDA, CDR2 SQIVND (reference sequence). CDR3 nucleotide sequence: TGTGCCAGTAGTGCAGGGTTAAGCAATCAGCCCCAGCATTTT. Amino acids: CASSAGLSNQPQHF.

V usage is TRBV5-1 and J usage is TRBJ2-5; 12 nucleotides match TRBD1. The CDR3 is 15 residues long. J lost 5 bases, V lost 4 bases, and 6 bases had no gene match. The germline V gene has CDR1 SGHRS and CDR2 YFSETQ. The CDR3 loop is CASSRGQGAYETQYF. CDR3 DNA sequence: TGCGCCAGCAGCAGGGGACAGGGGGCTTATGAGACCCAGTACTTC.